The 13 T cell receptor beta chains below all came from one sample that was sequenced in a study of metastatic and nonmetastatic thyroid tumors. TCRdb reprocessed the PCR reads using MiXCR. The sample gives fewer than 20,000 clones, around a fifth of which show up once; 21% is in the top ten. Thyroid surgery took place with no prior treatment in any patient. The material sequenced was adjacent normal tissue. The receptors shown here come from a female donor with papillary thyroid cancer or a benign thyroid nodule (not recorded which). Some clones in this sample may be carry-over from other donors' samples.

Worth noting for this clone: This may be a read error, as it is one base from a much larger clone. The gene calls are TRBV6-1 and TRBJ1-5; possibly TRBD1 for D (5 bases). Germline V gene lookup returns CDR1 MNHNS and CDR2 SASEGT. The CDR3 totals 15 residues. The V and J ends lost 5 bases and 6 bases respectively, with 17 bases between them. CDR3 sequence reads: CASSTSPTVAQPQHF. DNA of the CDR3: TGTGCCAGCAGTACGTCCCCGACAGTCGCTCAGCCCCAGCATTTT.

The V call is TRBV7-2, the J call TRBJ2-7; D uncertain. CDR1 is SGHTA and CDR2 is FQGNSA in the germline V gene. V was cut by 2 bases and J by 3 bases, with 8 bases left in between. This CDR3 comprises 13 residues. CDR3 region: CASSLRLNYEQYF. The CDR3 DNA reads as TGTGCCAGCAGCTTACGGCTGAACTACGAGCAGTACTTC.

This clone came up many times. The V gene is TRBV7-8, the J gene TRBJ2-6; TRBD1 is a possible D gene (5 bases). Germline values: CDR1 SGHVS, CDR2 FQNEAQ. The CDR3 spans 16 residues. Trimming shortened V by 1 base and J by 2 bases, and 9 bases separated the two germline ends. The CDR3 DNA reads as TGTGCCAGCAGCTTAGACCAGGGTGCTGGGGCCAACGTCCTGACTTTC. As protein: CASSLDQGAGANVLTF.

The genes are TRBV6-1 and TRBJ2-7; the match to TRBD2 covers 10 bases. Germline V gives CDR1 MNHNS, CDR2 SASEGT. This CDR3 contains 17 residues. V lost 4 bases, J lost 2 bases, and 11 bases stayed unmatched. In nucleotides, the CDR3 is TGTGCCAGCAGTGGCCCCCTTAGCGGGAGGACCCCCTACGAGCAGTACTTC. Protein product: CASSGPLSGRTPYEQYF.

The gene calls are TRBV6-1 and TRBJ2-1, with 11 nucleotides matching TRBD2. The J segment lost 7 bases and the V segment lost 5 bases, leaving 4 bases of the junction unmatched. The CDR3 totals 14 residues. The germline V gene has CDR1 MNHNS and CDR2 SASEGT. CDR3: CASSRASGRNEQFF. As DNA, the CDR3 is TGTGCCAGCAGTCGGGCTAGCGGGAGGAATGAGCAGTTCTTC.

The sample holds a few counts of this clone. The chain carries TRBV5-1 and TRBJ1-1; D not certain. Trimming took 6 bases from V and 1 from J, leaving 7 bases between them. The CDR3 is 12 residues long. CDR1 and CDR2 from the germline V gene are SGHRS and YFSETQ. The CDR3 nucleotides are TGCGCCAGCAACATCGGGAACACTGAAGCTTTCTTT. It encodes CASNIGNTEAFF.

This clone has just a few counts. V and J are TRBV6-2 or TRBV6-3 and TRBJ1-2; D remains ambiguous. Germline CDR1 is MNHEY and CDR2 is SVGEGT. Deletions cut 8 bases from V and 4 bases from J, with 23 bases between. The CDR3 totals 16 residues. The CDR3 DNA reads TGTGCCAGCGGGCCCGATAGGGCCCCTACCCTCTATGGCTACACCTTC. This sequence encodes CASGPDRAPTLYGYTF.

This clone was seen only a few times. The chain has TRBV24-1 and TRBJ1-2; 9 bases fit TRBD1. Germline V CDR1 and CDR2: KGHDR, SFDVKD. This CDR3 region has 16 residues. The V and J ends lost 4 bases and 4 bases, in that order; junction bases with no gene match: 9. CDR3 loop: CATSEASTGGIYGYTF. The CDR3, as DNA: TGTGCCACCAGTGAAGCCTCGACAGGGGGGATCTATGGCTACACCTTC.

This clone was seen more than once but under ten times. The chain has TRBV30 and TRBJ1-1; D possibly corresponds to TRBD1 (6 bases). CDR3 length: 16 amino acids. The germline gives CDR1 GTSNPN, CDR2 SVGIG (reference sequence). V was trimmed by 8 bases and J by 2 bases, leaving 24 bases between them. The CDR3 loop reads CAGWISPGTPNTEAFF. The CDR3 nucleotides are TGTGCCGGCTGGATAAGCCCCGGGACACCAAACACTGAAGCTTTCTTT.

The V gene is TRBV28, the J gene TRBJ1-1; maybe TRBD1 (5 bases). V was cut by 1 base and J by 5 bases, with 11 bases left in between. Germline CDR1 MDHEN, CDR2 SYDVKM. This CDR3 has 14 residues. The CDR3 region has the DNA TGTGCCAGCAGTTTATCGCCAGGGTGGACTGAAGCTTTCTTT. Translating gives CASSLSPGWTEAFF.

The chain couples TRBV7-6 to TRBJ2-6, with 8 bases aligning to TRBD1. The CDR3 runs to 19 residues. The V gene end was trimmed by 1 base and the J gene end by 0 bases; junction bases not matched to a gene: 8. The V gene's germline CDR1 is SGHVS and CDR2 FNYEAQ. The CDR3 region is CASSLEKTGVTSGANVLTF. The CDR3 coding sequence is TGTGCCAGCAGCTTAGAGAAGACAGGGGTTACCTCTGGGGCCAACGTCCTGACTTTC.

A few counts support this clone. V and J are TRBV2 and TRBJ2-1, with 7 bases that match TRBD1. Germline-derived CDR1 and CDR2 are SNHLY and FYNNEI. The CDR3 loop spans 14 amino acids. The V and J ends lost 7 bases and 9 bases, in that order; junction bases with no gene match: 12. The CDR3 loop is CASNPPSTGSEQFF. The DNA of the CDR3 is TGTGCCAGCAACCCACCATCGACAGGGAGTGAGCAGTTCTTC.

Many counts were recorded for this clone. The chain employs TRBV10-1 and TRBJ2-7; D is uncertain. V was shortened by 2 bases and J by 4 bases, with 6 bases between the two germline ends. Germline V lookup: CDR1 WNHNN, CDR2 SYGVQD (reference sequence). This CDR3 region has 12 residues. CDR3 DNA: TGCGCCAGCAGTGAGACCGGATACGAGCAGTACTTC. Encoded protein: CASSETGYEQYF.